This TCR beta chain was found in a study of shared clonotypes between healthy human individuals. Study outcomes and limitations: Few donors limited the genetic and exposure-history diversity represented.

Notes on this clone: Its matching antigen is unknown.

Both CD45RO+ cells and CCR7-negative CD45RA+ TemRA cells were combined to make up CD8 memory. Germline loops: CDR1 MGHDK, CDR2 SYGVNS. Trimming removed 10 bases from V and 2 bases from J; junction bases left unmatched: 16. This CDR3 is built from 16 residues. Genomic DNA per cell subset filled all wells of several immunoSEQ plates. Data came from immunoSEQ multiplex PCR; TCRdb stores just in-frame clones and leaves some out. The table has about 110,000 clones, 67% seen once. The chain has TRBV25-1 and TRBJ2-7, with 8 bases matching TRBD2. Sequenced: memory CD8+ T cells sorted from blood. This sample's subset: CD45RO+ cells pooled with CCR7-negative TemRA cells. The TCR sequence derives from a woman in her 30s in good health. CDR3 in amino acids: CATLSRRPGGTYEQYF. DNA for the CDR3: TGTGCCACCCTATCTAGGAGGCCGGGAGGGACCTACGAGCAGTACTTC.